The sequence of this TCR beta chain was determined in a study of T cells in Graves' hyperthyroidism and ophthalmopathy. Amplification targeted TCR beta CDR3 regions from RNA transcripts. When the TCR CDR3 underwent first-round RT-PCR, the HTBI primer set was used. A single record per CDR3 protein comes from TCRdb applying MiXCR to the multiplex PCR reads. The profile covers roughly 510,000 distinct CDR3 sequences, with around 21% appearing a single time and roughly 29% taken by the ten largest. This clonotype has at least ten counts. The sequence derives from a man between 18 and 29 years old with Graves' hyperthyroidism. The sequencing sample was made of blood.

CDR3 in amino acids: CASSLLRNTEAFF. CDR3 DNA sequence: TGTGCCAGCAGTTTATTACGGAACACTGAAGCTTTCTTT. The V gene is TRBV12-3 or TRBV12-4, the J gene TRBJ1-1; no clear D. The CDR3 has 13 residues. Deletions cut 2 bases from V and 1 base from J, with 5 bases between.